The present entry profiles one TCR beta chain with its context. Antigen: not known. The repertoire was sequenced with immunoSEQ multiplex PCR; TCRdb's copy has only in-frame clones and lacks some. The table includes roughly 110,000 clones, roughly 88% detected once. From germline, CDR1 is SGHRS and CDR2 YFSETQ. Germline trimming cut 4 bases from V and 2 bases from J; bases unmatched to any gene: 4. The CDR3 has 17 residues. The data were obtained in a study of T cell responses to AZD1222 COVID-19 vaccine. Study-wide results and limits: At study baseline, merely five or six AZD1222 recipients were seropositive. Donor demographics were predominantly white British with a female majority; clonal diversity may be underestimated.

This chain connects TRBV5-1 to TRBJ2-6, with TRBD2 identical over 12 bases. The TCR sequence derives from an adult in good health. Sequences were derived from peripheral blood, sampled on day 0 of AZD1222 vaccination. CDR3 in amino acids: CASSTLAGGTGANVLTF. The DNA for the CDR3 is TGCGCCAGCAGCACTCTAGCGGGAGGGACTGGGGCCAACGTCCTGACTTTC.